The source of this T cell receptor beta chain is a study of PD-1 blockade in mismatch repair-deficient tumors. Turning to the study itself: Patients had about 13 mismatch repair-deficient cancer types and were previously treated and progressing. Points from the study as a whole: Tumor-resident clones, often absent from pretreatment blood, expanded after pembrolizumab and then contracted.

In the case of this clone: The antigen is unknown.

All patients were mismatch repair deficient, assessed by either PCR or immunohistochemistry. Profiled with immunoSEQ multiplex PCR; TCRdb holds only in-frame clones, not every one. The sample lists fewer than 100,000 clones, over 70% seen once, with roughly 2.6% in the top ten. V shed 2 bases and J shed 4 bases, with 12 bases lying between them. The CDR3 covers 15 residues. Germline CDR1 and CDR2: SNHLY and FYNNEI. This specimen consisted of peripheral blood, obtained 12 weeks after starting pembrolizumab. The clonotype originates from an adult with mismatch repair-deficient cancer. The chain has TRBV2 and TRBJ1-5; the D gene is possibly TRBD1 (5 bases). The CDR3: CASSERQGSNQPQHF. In DNA form, the CDR3 reads TGTGCCAGCAGTGAACGCCAGGGAAGTAATCAGCCCCAGCATTTT.